Reported below is one T cell receptor beta chain. Its antigen remains unknown. The data belong to a study of shared clonotypes between healthy human individuals. Germline loops: CDR1 LGHNA, CDR2 YNFKEQ. The CDR3 consists of 17 residues. V lost 0 bases to trimming and J lost 4 bases; unmatched junction nucleotides: 8. In the source study's methods: Filtering differed for immunoSEQ, which gave only junction sequences without quality scores. Generated by immunoSEQ multiplex PCR, the TCRdb table keeps only in-frame clones and is missing some. The D gene and trimming were derived from the DNA, and the V and J assignments and clone size from that table. The table lists a few million clones, 93% of them singletons. Study-wide results and limits: Shared clonotypes: about 5% naive CD4, approximately 3.4% naive CD8, about 2.4% memory CD4, under 0.45% memory CD8.

Splitting of CD4+ cells produced CD45RA+ naive and CD45RA-negative memory subsets. The V call is TRBV4-2, the J call TRBJ2-3; 9 bases fit TRBD1. Sequencing was carried out using naive CD4+ T cells from PBMCs. Subset noted: CD45RA+ positively selected. This TCR derives from a man between 18 and 29 years old in good health. Some clones in this sample may be carry-over from other donors' samples. The DNA for the CDR3 is TGTGCCAGCAGCCAAGAAGGGACAGGGAAGGGTTCAGATACGCAGTATTTT. Residues: CASSQEGTGKGSDTQYF.